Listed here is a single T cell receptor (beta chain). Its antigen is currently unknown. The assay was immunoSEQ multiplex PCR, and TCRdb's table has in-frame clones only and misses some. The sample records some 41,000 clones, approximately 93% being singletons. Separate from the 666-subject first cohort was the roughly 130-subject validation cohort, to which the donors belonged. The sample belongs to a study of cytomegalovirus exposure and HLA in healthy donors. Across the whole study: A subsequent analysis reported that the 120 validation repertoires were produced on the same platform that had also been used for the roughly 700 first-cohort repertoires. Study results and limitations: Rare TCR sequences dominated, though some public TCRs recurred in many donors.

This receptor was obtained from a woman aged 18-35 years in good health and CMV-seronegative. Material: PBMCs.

CDR3 sequence (DNA): TGTGCCAGCAGCTTAGTACTAACCTCTGGAAACACCATATATTTT. It encodes CASSLVLTSGNTIYF. This chain links TRBV7-2 with TRBJ1-3; D remains ambiguous. The CDR3 is 15 residues long. V was cut by 1 base and J by 0 bases, with 7 bases left in between. From germline, CDR1 is SGHTA and CDR2 FQGNSA.